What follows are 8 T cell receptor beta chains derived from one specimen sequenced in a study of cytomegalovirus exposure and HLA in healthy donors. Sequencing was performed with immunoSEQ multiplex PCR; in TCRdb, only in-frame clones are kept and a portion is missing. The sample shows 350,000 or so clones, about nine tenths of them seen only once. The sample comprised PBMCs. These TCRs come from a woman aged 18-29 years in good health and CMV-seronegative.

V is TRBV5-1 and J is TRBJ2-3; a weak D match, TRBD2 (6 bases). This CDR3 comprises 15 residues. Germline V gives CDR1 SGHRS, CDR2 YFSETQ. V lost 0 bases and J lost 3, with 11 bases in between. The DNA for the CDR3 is TGCGCCAGCAGCTTGGTAGCGGAGACGACAGATACGCAGTATTTT. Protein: CASSLVAETTDTQYF. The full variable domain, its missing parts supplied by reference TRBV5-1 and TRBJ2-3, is KAGVTQTPRYLIKTRGQQVTLSCSPISGHRSVSWYQQTPGQGLQFLFEYFSETQRNKGNFPGRFSGRQFSNSRSEMNVSTLELGDSALYLCASSLVAETTDTQYFGPGTRLTVL.

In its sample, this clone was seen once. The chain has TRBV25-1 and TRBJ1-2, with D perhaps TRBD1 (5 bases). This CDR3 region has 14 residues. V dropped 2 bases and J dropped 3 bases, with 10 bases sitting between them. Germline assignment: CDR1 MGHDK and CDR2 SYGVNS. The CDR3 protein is CASSEGDWDYGYTF. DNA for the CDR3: TGTGCCAGCAGTGAAGGGGACTGGGACTATGGCTACACCTTC.

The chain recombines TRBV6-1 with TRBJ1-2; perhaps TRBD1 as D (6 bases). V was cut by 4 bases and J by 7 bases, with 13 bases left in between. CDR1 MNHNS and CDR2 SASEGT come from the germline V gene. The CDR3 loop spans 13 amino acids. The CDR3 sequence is CASSGTGLSGYTF. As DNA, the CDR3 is TGTGCCAGCAGTGGTACAGGGCTAAGTGGCTACACCTTC.

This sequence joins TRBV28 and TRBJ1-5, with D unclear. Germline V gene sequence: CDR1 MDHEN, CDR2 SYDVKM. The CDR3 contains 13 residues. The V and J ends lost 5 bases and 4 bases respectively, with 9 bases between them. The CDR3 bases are TGTGCCAGCAGTCCAGAATCAAATCAGCCCCAGCATTTT. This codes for CASSPESNQPQHF.

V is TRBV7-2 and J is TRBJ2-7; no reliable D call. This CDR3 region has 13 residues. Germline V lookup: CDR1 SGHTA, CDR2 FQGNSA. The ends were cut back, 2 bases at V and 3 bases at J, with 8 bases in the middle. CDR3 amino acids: CASSLLPGYEQYF. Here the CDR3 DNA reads TGTGCCAGCAGCTTACTCCCGGGCTACGAGCAGTACTTC. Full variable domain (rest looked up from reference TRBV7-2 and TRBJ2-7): GAGVSQSPSNKVTEKGKDVELRCDPISGHTALYWYRQSLGQGLEFLIYFQGNSAPDKSGLPSDRFSAERTGGSVSTLTIQRTQQEDSAVYLCASSLLPGYEQYFGPGTRLTVT.

DNA for the CDR3: TGTGCCAGCAGCCAGCGCACTCACCCGCCGGGGGACTATGGCTACACCTTC. Translated, it gives CASSQRTHPPGDYGYTF. This chain connects TRBV5-8 to TRBJ1-2; D is possibly TRBD1 (5 bases). The CDR3 extends over 17 amino acids. CDR1 is SGHTS, CDR2 YDEGEE, per germline. Trimming cost V 4 bases and J 3 bases, with 22 bases left between them.

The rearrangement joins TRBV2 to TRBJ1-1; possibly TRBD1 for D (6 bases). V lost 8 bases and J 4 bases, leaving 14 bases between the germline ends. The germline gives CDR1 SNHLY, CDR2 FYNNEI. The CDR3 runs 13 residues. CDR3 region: CASDLQGGTEAFF. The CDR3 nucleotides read TGTGCCAGCGACCTACAGGGCGGCACTGAAGCTTTCTTT.

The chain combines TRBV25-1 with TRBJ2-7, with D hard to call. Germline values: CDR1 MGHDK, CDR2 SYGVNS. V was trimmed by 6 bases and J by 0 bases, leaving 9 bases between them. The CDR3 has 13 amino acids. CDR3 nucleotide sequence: TGTGCCAGCAGGTCACGGGTCTCCTACGAGCAGTACTTC. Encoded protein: CASRSRVSYEQYF.